The rows below give T cell receptor beta chains drawn from one sample of a study of T-cell reconstitution after alpha-beta-depleted transplantation in children. TCRdb itself ran the PCR reads through MiXCR, one entry per CDR3 protein. Among 500,000 or so distinct CDR3 sequences listed, less than 35% were seen once. The input for sequencing was PBMCs from the stem cell graft donor, taken from the stem cell graft. These receptors came from a human donor who donated a stem cell graft to a child with aplastic anemia. Both conserved end residues are part of each CDR3. D genes are given only for firm matches. Expanded clones are given a class, and other clones once, few, many or no size at all.

>TRBJ2-7|few|TRBV5-7|.
CASSLPETAGDTYEQYF
TGTGCCAGCAGCCTACCTGAGACGGCAGGGGATACCTACGAGCAGTACTTC
>TRBJ1-1|few|TRBV7-2|TRBD1
CASSLADRARATEAFF
TGTGCCAGCAGCTTAGCGGACAGGGCACGGGCCACTGAAGCTTTCTTT
>TRBJ2-5|many|TRBV20-1|.
CSASSRLPHETQYF
TGCAGTGCCTCGTCACGGCTGCCTCACGAGACCCAGTACTTC
>TRBJ2-3|.|TRBV29-1|TRBD2
CSVMTSGRTDTQYF
TGCAGCGTGATGACTAGCGGGAGGACAGATACGCAGTATTTT
>TRBJ2-2|once|TRBV4-2|.
CASSQETISRATGELFF
TGTGCCAGCAGCCAAGAAACCATTTCCAGGGCCACCGGGGAGCTGTTTTTT
>TRBJ1-2|.|TRBV19|.
CASSEFNYGYTF
TGTGCCAGTAGTGAGTTTAACTATGGCTACACCTTC
>TRBJ2-3|few|TRBV12-3/TRBV12-4|.
CASSLELLISTDTQYF
TGTGCCAGCAGTTTAGAACTCCTCATTAGCACAGATACGCAGTATTTT
>TRBJ1-5|once|TRBV10-3|.
CAISEFGTTINQPQHF
TGTGCCATCAGTGAATTCGGGACAACAATCAATCAGCCCCAGCATTTT
>TRBJ2-5|few|TRBV5-4|.
CASSSGDRKTQYF
TGTGCCAGCAGCTCAGGGGACCGGAAGACCCAGTACTTC
>TRBJ1-1|few|TRBV24-1|.
CATSVGTEAFF
TGTGCCACCTCCGTAGGCACTGAAGCTTTCTTT
>TRBJ1-1|once|TRBV3-1|TRBD1
CASSQVGTGHTEAFF
TGTGCCAGCAGCCAAGTGGGGACAGGGCACACTGAAGCTTTCTTT
>TRBJ2-7|.|TRBV29-1|.
CSVDRDGEQYF
TGCAGCGTTGACAGGGACGGCGAGCAGTACTTC
>TRBJ2-7|few|TRBV6-1|.
CASSLRTADTSYEQYF
TGTGCCAGCAGTCTTCGGACCGCGGATACCTCCTACGAGCAGTACTTC
>TRBJ1-5|few|TRBV19|.
CASSIKGYGNQPQHF
TGTGCCAGTAGTATTAAGGGTTACGGCAATCAGCCCCAGCATTTT
>TRBJ2-1|few|TRBV11-2|TRBD1
CASSNRDRRNNEQFF
TGTGCCAGCAGCAACCGGGACAGACGAAACAATGAGCAGTTCTTC
>TRBJ2-7|.|TRBV29-1|TRBD1
CSAARDRGYEQYF
TGCAGCGCCGCAAGGGACAGGGGATACGAGCAGTACTTC
>TRBJ1-2|few|TRBV28|.
CASMRPYYGYTF
TGTGCCAGCATGAGACCTTACTATGGCTACACCTTC
>TRBJ2-4|.|TRBV6-1|TRBD1
CASSRQGQGGKNIQYF
TGTGCCAGCAGCAGACAGGGACAGGGTGGCAAAAACATTCAGTACTTC
>TRBJ2-5|few|TRBV7-2|TRBD2
CASSLPLAGGQETQYF
TGTGCCAGCAGCTTACCGTTAGCGGGAGGGCAAGAGACCCAGTACTTC
>TRBJ2-7|few|TRBV5-5|TRBD1
CASSPEWTGGAQQYF
TGTGCCAGCAGCCCGGAATGGACAGGGGGCGCGCAGCAGTACTTC
>TRBJ2-7|few|TRBV10-3|.
CAISGGLYEQYF
TGTGCCATCAGTGGGGGACTTTACGAGCAGTACTTC
>TRBJ1-1|.|TRBV6-5|.
CASSSGDGPTEAFF
TGTGCCAGCAGTTCTGGGGACGGACCCACTGAAGCTTTCTTT
>TRBJ1-2|few|TRBV30|TRBD1
CGRQGDGGYTF
TGTGGTCGTCAGGGGGACGGTGGCTACACCTTC
>TRBJ2-1|.|TRBV7-9|.
CASSQVGSGQFF
TGTGCCAGCAGCCAGGTCGGGAGTGGGCAGTTCTTC
>TRBJ2-1|.|TRBV5-4|TRBD2
CASSFPTLAGGINEQFF
TGTGCCAGCAGCTTCCCAACCCTAGCGGGAGGGATTAATGAGCAGTTCTTC
>TRBJ2-5|.|TRBV7-2|.
CASSPRWGRETQYF
TGTGCCAGCAGCCCTCGCTGGGGGCGAGAGACCCAGTACTTC
>TRBJ2-7|.|TRBV29-1|.
CSFRDTYYEQYF
TGCAGCTTCCGGGACACGTACTACGAGCAGTACTTC
>TRBJ2-1|.|TRBV7-9|TRBD2
CASSPSGSFSYNEQFF
TGTGCCAGCAGCCCGAGCGGGAGTTTCTCCTACAATGAGCAGTTCTTC
>TRBJ1-5|few|TRBV6-2/TRBV6-3|.
CASSYGGQYNQPQHF
TGTGCCAGCAGTTACGGTGGACAGTACAATCAGCCCCAGCATTTT
>TRBJ1-3|.|TRBV15|.
CATSRVGGGTISGNTIYF
TGTGCCACCAGCAGAGTTGGAGGGGGGACAATCTCTGGAAACACCATATATTTT
>TRBJ1-4|.|TRBV20-1|TRBD1
CSAPSGTGDEKLFF
TGCAGTGCTCCCTCCGGGACAGGAGACGAAAAACTGTTTTTT
>TRBJ2-7|.|TRBV5-1|TRBD1
CASSGRDSSGEQYF
TGCGCCAGCAGCGGCCGGGACAGCTCTGGGGAGCAGTACTTC
>TRBJ2-3|.|TRBV5-1|TRBD1
CASGPTGASTDTQYF
TGCGCCAGCGGCCCGACAGGGGCTAGCACAGATACGCAGTATTTT
>TRBJ2-5|.|TRBV6-5|TRBD2
CASSYSIREGETQYF
TGTGCCAGCAGTTACTCGATCCGGGAGGGGGAGACCCAGTACTTC
>TRBJ1-4|.|TRBV7-9|.
CASSLEGVLNEKLFF
TGTGCCAGCAGCTTAGAGGGGGTACTGAATGAAAAACTGTTTTTT
>TRBJ2-3|.|TRBV29-1|.
CSVNEGRSSTDTQYF
TGCAGCGTCAATGAGGGACGGTCTTCAACAGATACGCAGTATTTT
>TRBJ2-5|.|TRBV7-9|TRBD1
CASSLTQGTETQYF
TGTGCCAGCAGCCTGACACAGGGGACGGAGACCCAGTACTTC
>TRBJ2-1|few|TRBV29-1|.
CSVEGAQGTGYEQFF
TGCAGCGTTGAAGGGGCGCAGGGGACGGGGTATGAGCAGTTCTTC
>TRBJ1-1|few|TRBV11-3|.
CASSPFGQNTEAFF
TGTGCCAGCTCCCCATTTGGGCAGAACACTGAAGCTTTCTTT
>TRBJ1-2|few|TRBV28|.
CASSLTGLGANYGYTF
TGTGCCAGCAGTTTAACAGGATTGGGGGCTAACTATGGCTACACCTTC
>TRBJ2-1|.|TRBV29-1|.
CSVGERAEQFF
TGCAGCGTGGGAGAACGGGCTGAGCAGTTCTTC
>TRBJ1-1|.|TRBV6-2/TRBV6-3|.
CASSLYGVNTEAFF
TGTGCCAGCAGCCTGTATGGCGTGAACACTGAAGCTTTCTTT
>TRBJ1-1|few|TRBV6-1|.
CASSLSLPGDTEAFF
TGTGCCAGCAGTCTCAGCTTACCTGGGGACACTGAAGCTTTCTTT
>TRBJ2-1|.|TRBV29-1|TRBD2
CSGRGLAGVVEQFF
TGCAGCGGAAGGGGGCTAGCGGGAGTCGTTGAGCAGTTCTTC
>TRBJ2-2|.|TRBV5-1|.
CASSLSPSGELFF
TGCGCCAGCAGCTTGTCCCCCTCCGGGGAGCTGTTTTTT
>TRBJ2-1|.|TRBV2|TRBD2
CASSEARGSGIDDEQFF
TGTGCCAGCAGTGAAGCGCGAGGTAGCGGGATAGACGATGAGCAGTTCTTC
>TRBJ2-1|many|TRBV7-2|.
CASSLVRWGSYNEQFF
TGTGCCAGCAGCTTAGTGCGGTGGGGCTCCTACAATGAGCAGTTCTTC
>TRBJ2-5|many|TRBV29-1|.
CSVALLGQGGETQYF
TGCAGCGTTGCCCTATTGGGCCAGGGGGGAGAGACCCAGTACTTC